A single sample is the source of the 31 T cell receptor beta chains below, sequenced in a study of T-cell memory formation after mild COVID-19 (TCRdb year 2021). The receptor library was made with 5' RACE. For sequencing, an Illumina NovaSeq 6000 was employed. The public reads were reprocessed in TCRdb via fastp at Q25 and MiXCR, keeping in-frame beta chains. Rows matching on CDR3 protein sequence are summarized as one entry with the most common DNA and genes. The sample table records a few hundred thousand distinct CDR3 sequences; 8% to 9.5% of these occur just once. Of the sample, around 21% is held by the ten largest clones. Sequencing was performed on PBMCs or a T cell subset sorted from them (not recorded which). All receptors come from a man younger than 35 who had mild COVID-19 (a few samples of this study predate the infection). The sample titles of this study are shuffled in the database, so cell type and time point are left out; the donor was told from shared clones.

This chain uses TRBV27 with TRBJ1-2, with D possibly TRBD1 on 6 matching bases. The length of the CDR3 is 15 residues. Germline CDR1 reads MNHEY; CDR2 reads SMNVEV (reference sequence). The germline V and J ends were trimmed by 5 bases and 0 bases, with 13 bases remaining between them. The CDR3, as DNA: TGTGCCAGCAGTCCTTTCGACAGGCCTAACTATGGCTACACCTTC. Translation gives CASSPFDRPNYGYTF.

This clonotype was seen many times. The genes are TRBV20-1 and TRBJ2-5; no clear D. There are 14 residues in the CDR3. Per the germline V gene, CDR1 is DFQATT and CDR2 is SNEGSKA (reference sequence). V was trimmed by 5 bases and J by 4 bases, leaving 17 bases between them. Here the CDR3 reads CSAPRPSPGETQYF. The CDR3 coding sequence is TGCAGTGCTCCCCGGCCAAGTCCTGGAGAGACCCAGTACTTC.

The chain recombines TRBV7-3 with TRBJ1-1, with D maybe TRBD1 (5 bases). V was clipped by 3 bases and J by 1 base, with 12 bases between them. There are 15 residues in the CDR3. Looked up from germline, CDR1 is SGHTA and CDR2 is FQGTGA. The CDR3, as DNA: TGTGCCAGCAGCTTGTCGGGGCGGCCGAACACTGAAGCTTTCTTT. It is translated as CASSLSGRPNTEAFF.

The rearrangement uses TRBV12-3 or TRBV12-4 and TRBJ2-3, with 7 bases lining up with TRBD1. This CDR3 contains 15 residues. V shed 2 bases and J 6 bases; nucleotides not matched to a gene: 8. CDR3 loop: CASSLSNFRGDTQYF. The CDR3 bases are TGTGCCAGCAGTTTATCAAACTTCAGGGGGGATACGCAGTATTTT.

This clonotype was observed a few times. The J gene is TRBJ2-1, the V gene TRBV5-1; TRBD1 or TRBD2 may be the D gene (5 bases each). The germline V and J ends were trimmed by 6 bases and 6 bases, with 13 bases remaining between them. CDR1 SGHRS and CDR2 YFSETQ come from the germline V gene. The CDR3 is 13 amino acids. CDR3 amino acids: CASTPGTGNEQFF. DNA of the CDR3: TGCGCCAGCACCCCGGGGACGGGCAATGAGCAGTTCTTC.

This clonotype has more than one count but fewer than ten. The chain joins TRBV6-5 to TRBJ1-2, with a weak D call TRBD1 (5 bases). Deletions cut 7 bases from V and 2 bases from J, with 14 bases between. Germline loops: CDR1 MNHEY, CDR2 SVGAGI. This CDR3 has 14 amino acids. CDR3 coding DNA: TGTGCCAGCATGGGTTGGGGGGGGAACTATGGCTACACCTTC. As protein: CASMGWGGNYGYTF.

A few counts support this clonotype. The CDR3 nucleotides read TGTGCCAGCAGCTTAATGGCCTCGGGTGGGAAGCCCCAGCATTTT. Translation gives CASSLMASGGKPQHF. The gene calls are TRBV5-6 and TRBJ1-5; D gene ambiguous. The V end lost 2 bases, the J end lost 8 bases, and 17 bases lay between the germline ends. From germline, CDR1 is SGHDT and CDR2 YYEEEE. The length of the CDR3 is 15 residues.

The rearrangement joins TRBV6-6 to TRBJ1-4; D gene unclear. The CDR3 covers 17 residues. Trimming pared 2 bases from V and 5 bases from J, leaving 18 bases between. CDR1 is MNHNY, CDR2 SVGAGI, per germline (reference sequence). CDR3 in amino acids: CASSYPIGGDQNEKLFF. The CDR3 DNA reads as TGTGCCAGCAGTTACCCCATAGGAGGCGATCAAAATGAAAAACTGTTTTTT.

This clonotype has just a few counts. The rearrangement links TRBV30 to TRBJ2-7, with a weak D call TRBD1 (7 bases). The CDR3 is 12 amino acids. The germline V gene encodes CDR1 GTSNPN and CDR2 SVGIG (reference sequence). The V end lost 2 bases, the J end lost 4 bases, and 9 bases lay between the germline ends. CDR3 nucleotide sequence: TGTGCCTGGAGTCCAGGGGGGTACGAGCAGTACTTC. Residues: CAWSPGGYEQYF.

A remark on this clonotype: A much larger clone lies a single base off, so this may be a read error. The J gene is TRBJ2-7, the V gene TRBV12-3 or TRBV12-4; D not resolved. The length of the CDR3 is 13 residues. CDR3 in amino acids: CARSLGRLGEQYV. The CDR3 coding sequence is TGTGCCAGAAGTTTAGGTCGGCTAGGGGAGCAGTACGTC.

The chain uses TRBV9 and TRBJ1-6; 9 nucleotides line up with TRBD1. The CDR3 sequence is 15 residues long. CDR1 and CDR2 from the germline V gene are SGDLS and YYNGEE. V gave up 0 bases and J gave up 9 bases; unmatched junction bases: 4. The CDR3 DNA reads as TGTGCCAGCAGCGTAGTAGAACAGGGGGCTTCACCCCTCCACTTT. Translating gives CASSVVEQGASPLHF.

This clonotype was seen more than once but under ten times. This sequence joins TRBV18 and TRBJ2-1; TRBD2 is a possible D gene (6 bases). Trimming left V 6 bases short and J 5 bases short, with 17 bases between. This CDR3 contains 15 residues. Germline V gene data show CDR1 as KGHSH and CDR2 as LQKENI. CDR3 residues: CASSRVRDFNNEQFF. In DNA form, the CDR3 reads TGTGCCAGCTCCAGGGTGCGGGACTTTAACAATGAGCAGTTCTTC.

This clonotype was picked up a small number of times. V gene TRBV4-2 combines with J gene TRBJ1-2, with TRBD1 matching over 10 bases. Germline CDR1 LGHNA, CDR2 YNFKEQ. The CDR3 is 16 residues long. The V gene end was trimmed by 0 bases and the J gene end by 6 bases; junction bases not matched to a gene: 7. In nucleotides, the CDR3 is TGTGCCAGCAGCCAAGACGTCGGACAGGGGGGACATGGCTACACCTTC. It is translated as CASSQDVGQGGHGYTF.

This clonotype was seen only a few times. The chain is built from TRBV5-1 and TRBJ2-1; no definite D call. Trimming removed 7 bases from V and 0 bases from J, with 14 bases in between. The CDR3 spans 15 residues. CDR1 and CDR2 from the germline V gene are SGHRS and YFSETQ. CDR3 DNA sequence: TGCGCCAGCTCCAACCGGGCGAGCTCCTACAATGAGCAGTTCTTC. It specifies CASSNRASSYNEQFF.

The gene calls are TRBV6-2 or TRBV6-3 and TRBJ1-5; no definite D call. With 6 bases removed from V and 7 bases from J, the gap between germline ends came to 13 bases. The CDR3 contains 13 residues. Germline V gives CDR1 MNHEY, CDR2 SVGEGT. CDR3: CASSQSLGQPQHF. CDR3 nucleotide sequence: TGTGCCAGCAGCCAAAGCCTCGGACAGCCCCAGCATTTT.

This clonotype was seen a handful of times. The V gene is TRBV5-8, the J gene TRBJ2-6, with a weak D call TRBD1 (5 bases). Germline loops: CDR1 SGHTS, CDR2 YDEGEE. Trimming removed 4 bases from V and 0 bases from J, with 11 bases in between. The CDR3 is made up of 16 amino acids. The CDR3 sequence is CASSIGQVSGANVLTF. The CDR3 coding sequence is TGTGCCAGCAGCATTGGACAAGTCTCTGGGGCCAACGTCCTGACTTTC.

This clonotype was observed many times. The genes are TRBV5-1 and TRBJ2-3; D is possibly TRBD2 (6 bases). The V end was cut by 2 bases, the J end by 2 bases, with 12 bases between. CDR3 length equals 15 residues. Germline-derived CDR1 and CDR2 are SGHRS and YFSETQ. The CDR3 sequence is CASSLIGGFTDTQYF. The CDR3 DNA is TGCGCCAGCAGCTTAATCGGGGGATTCACAGATACGCAGTATTTT.

Worth noting for this clonotype: This may come from a read error, since a much larger clone is one base off. The chain recombines TRBV7-9 with TRBJ2-1; no reliable D call. The CDR3 totals 10 residues. CDR1 and CDR2 from the germline V gene are SEHNR and FQNEAQ (reference sequence). Trimming pared 6 bases from V and 7 bases from J, leaving 4 bases between. The DNA for the CDR3 is TGTGCCAGCAGTATAAATGAGCAGTTCTTC. Amino acid sequence: CASSINEQFF.

This clonotype was detected a few times. The chain employs TRBV6-2 or TRBV6-3 and TRBJ1-1; D gene unclear. Germline V gene data show CDR1 as MNHEY and CDR2 as SVGEGT. Trimming took off 2 bases at V and 0 bases at J, with 7 bases between the two ends. This CDR3 is built from 14 residues. The CDR3 region is CASSYREMNTEAFF. The CDR3 DNA reads as TGTGCCAGCAGTTACAGAGAGATGAACACTGAAGCTTTCTTT.

This clonotype was seen only a few times. The rearrangement joins TRBV5-8 to TRBJ2-5; D is perhaps TRBD2 (5 bases). V lost 4 bases and J 2 bases, leaving 15 bases between the germline ends. This CDR3 comprises 15 residues. Germline CDR1 reads SGHTS; CDR2 reads YDEGEE. The CDR3 bases are TGTGCCAGCAGCAAGTCCTCCGGGGATCAAGAGACCCAGTACTTC. It specifies CASSKSSGDQETQYF.

V gene TRBV7-2 combines with J gene TRBJ2-3, with 9 bases matching TRBD2. The trim removed 1 base at V and 2 bases at J, leaving 4 bases unmatched. The CDR3 is 16 residues long. Germline V gene lookup returns CDR1 SGHTA and CDR2 FQGNSA. Here the CDR3 reads CASSLVAGGVTDTQYF. As DNA, the CDR3 is TGTGCCAGCAGCTTAGTTGCGGGGGGGGTCACAGATACGCAGTATTTT.

V gene TRBV5-1 combines with J gene TRBJ2-2, with 8 bases that match TRBD2. Germline trimming cut 7 bases from V and 0 bases from J; bases unmatched to any gene: 8. Per germline, CDR1 SGHRS and CDR2 YFSETQ. There are 16 residues in the CDR3. CDR3 protein: CASGPSAGANTGELFF. The CDR3 nucleotides are TGCGCCAGCGGACCTTCAGCGGGAGCGAACACCGGGGAGCTGTTTTTT. The full variable domain, completed using reference TRBV5-1 and TRBJ2-2, is KAGVTQTPRYLIKTRGQQVTLSCSPISGHRSVSWYQQTPGQGLQFLFEYFSETQRNKGNFPGRFSGRQFSNSRSEMNVSTLELGDSALYLCASGPSAGANTGELFFGEGSRLTVL.

There are many counts of this clonotype. The genes are TRBV6-1 and TRBJ2-1; 13 bases match TRBD2. Unmatched junction bases numbered 3, after V lost 6 bases and J lost 4 bases. This CDR3 spans 15 amino acids. Germline V lookup: CDR1 MNHNS, CDR2 SASEGT. CDR3 nucleotide sequence: TGTGCCAGCAGCCAGACTAGCGGGGGGTACAATGAGCAGTTCTTC. Its protein product is CASSQTSGGYNEQFF.

This clonotype was observed a few times. The rearrangement uses TRBV24-1 and TRBJ2-3; D gene unclear. Germline V CDR1 and CDR2: KGHDR, SFDVKD. The length of the CDR3 is 16 residues. Deletions cut 0 bases from V and 8 bases from J, with 17 bases between. The CDR3 sequence is CATSDLPPSYPSTQYF. The CDR3 nucleotides are TGTGCCACCAGTGATTTGCCGCCCTCGTATCCAAGTACGCAGTATTTT.

The V call is TRBV5-1, the J call TRBJ1-3, with D possibly TRBD1 on 5 matching bases. The CDR3 runs to 16 residues. V shed 0 bases and J shed 1 base, with 11 bases lying between them. Germline loops: CDR1 SGHRS, CDR2 YFSETQ. CDR3 DNA sequence: TGCGCCAGCAGCTTGGGACCGGGACCTTCTGGAAACACCATATATTTT. It yields the protein CASSLGPGPSGNTIYF.

This clonotype has only a few counts. The V and J genes are TRBV12-3 or TRBV12-4 and TRBJ2-5, with D perhaps matching TRBD2 (6 bases). V was cut by 7 bases and J by 4 bases, with 16 bases left in between. The CDR3 covers 14 residues. The CDR3: CASTLGRGGETQYF. Here the CDR3 DNA reads TGTGCCAGCACCCTAGGACGGGGAGGAGAGACCCAGTACTTC.

This clonotype was seen a handful of times. This CDR3 reads CASSSPGRSSYNEQFF. CDR3 DNA: TGTGCCAGCAGTTCCCCCGGGCGTAGCTCCTACAATGAGCAGTTCTTC. J is TRBJ2-1 and V is TRBV6-5; unclear D gene. Germline V gene lookup returns CDR1 MNHEY and CDR2 SVGAGI. Trimming cost V 4 bases and J 0 bases, with 13 bases left between them. This CDR3 is built from 16 residues.

This clonotype has a handful of counts. The rearrangement uses TRBV7-2 and TRBJ2-7, with 8 bases lining up with TRBD1. The ends lost 5 bases at V and 6 bases at J; junction bases unmatched: 9. CDR3 length: 14 residues. Germline V gene data show CDR1 as SGHTA and CDR2 as FQGNSA. This CDR3 reads CASSPGQGQGEQYV. CDR3 in DNA: TGTGCCAGCAGCCCTGGACAGGGCCAAGGCGAGCAGTACGTC.

This chain links TRBV19 with TRBJ2-1; 7 bases agree with TRBD2. Germline assignment: CDR1 LNHDA and CDR2 SQIVND (reference sequence). Trimming at V came to 1 base and at J to 6 bases, leaving 9 bases not matched to a gene. The length of the CDR3 is 16 residues. CDR3 residues: CASSIVVSGWPNEQFF. DNA of the CDR3: TGTGCCAGTAGTATAGTGGTTAGCGGGTGGCCCAATGAGCAGTTCTTC.

This chain links TRBV18 with TRBJ2-7, with 7 bases lining up with TRBD2. The germline V gene has CDR1 KGHSH and CDR2 LQKENI. Trimming cost V 4 bases and J 5 bases; bases outside gene matches: 5. CDR3 length equals 13 residues. CDR3 coding DNA: TGTGCCAGCTCACAGGGAGGGTGGAACGAGCAGTACGTC. Protein: CASSQGGWNEQYV.

This clonotype was recorded at least ten times. Compared with germline, one end of the junction differs, possibly owing to a read error. The chain has TRBV7-6 and TRBJ1-6; D perhaps matches TRBD1 (6 bases). The germline gives CDR1 SGHVS, CDR2 FNYEAQ. CDR3 size: 14 residues. The CDR3 region has the DNA TGTGCAAGCAGGGGTAACCTCTATAATTCACCCCTCCACTTT. This gives the protein CASRGNLYNSPLHF.